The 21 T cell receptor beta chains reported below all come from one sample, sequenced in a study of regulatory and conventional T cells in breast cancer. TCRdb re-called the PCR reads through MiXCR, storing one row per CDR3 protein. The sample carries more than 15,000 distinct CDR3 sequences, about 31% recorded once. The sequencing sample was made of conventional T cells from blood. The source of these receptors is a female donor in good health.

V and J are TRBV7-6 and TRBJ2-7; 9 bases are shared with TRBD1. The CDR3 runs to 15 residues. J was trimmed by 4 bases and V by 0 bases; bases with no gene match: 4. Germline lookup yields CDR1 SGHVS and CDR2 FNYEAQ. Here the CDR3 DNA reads TGTGCCAGCAGCTTAGCGCCACAGGGGGCATACGAGCAGTACTTC. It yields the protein CASSLAPQGAYEQYF.

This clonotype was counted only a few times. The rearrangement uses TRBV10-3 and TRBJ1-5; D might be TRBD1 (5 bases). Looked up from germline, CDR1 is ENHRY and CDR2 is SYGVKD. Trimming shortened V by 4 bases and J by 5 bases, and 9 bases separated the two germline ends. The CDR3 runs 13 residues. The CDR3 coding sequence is TGTGCCATCAGTGGACAGACGGATCAGCCCCAGCATTTT. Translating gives CAISGQTDQPQHF.

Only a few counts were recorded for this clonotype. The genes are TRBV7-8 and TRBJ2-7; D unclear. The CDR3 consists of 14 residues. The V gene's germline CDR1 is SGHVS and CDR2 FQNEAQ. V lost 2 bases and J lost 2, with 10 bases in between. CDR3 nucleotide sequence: TGTGCCAGCAGCTTAAGGTGGACCACCTACGAGCAGTACTTC. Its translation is CASSLRWTTYEQYF.

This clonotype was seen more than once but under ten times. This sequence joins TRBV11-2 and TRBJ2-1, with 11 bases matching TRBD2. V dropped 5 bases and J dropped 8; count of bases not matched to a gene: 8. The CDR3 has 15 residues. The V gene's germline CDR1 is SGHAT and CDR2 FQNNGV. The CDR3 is CASSLGTSGGDEQFF. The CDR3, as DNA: TGTGCCAGCAGCCTAGGGACTAGCGGAGGGGATGAGCAGTTCTTC.

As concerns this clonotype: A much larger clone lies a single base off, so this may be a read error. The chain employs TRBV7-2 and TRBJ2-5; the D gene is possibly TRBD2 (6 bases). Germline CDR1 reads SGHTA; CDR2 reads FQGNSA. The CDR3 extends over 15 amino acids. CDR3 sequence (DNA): TGTGCCAGCAGCTTAGCGTCTAGATCGGGGGAGACCCAGCACTTC. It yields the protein CASSLASRSGETQHF.

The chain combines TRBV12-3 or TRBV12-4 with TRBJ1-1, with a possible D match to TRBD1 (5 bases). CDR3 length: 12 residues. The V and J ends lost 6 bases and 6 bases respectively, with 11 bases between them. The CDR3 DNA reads TGTGCCAGCAGCCTACCAGGGTCTGAAGCTTTCTTT. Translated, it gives CASSLPGSEAFF.

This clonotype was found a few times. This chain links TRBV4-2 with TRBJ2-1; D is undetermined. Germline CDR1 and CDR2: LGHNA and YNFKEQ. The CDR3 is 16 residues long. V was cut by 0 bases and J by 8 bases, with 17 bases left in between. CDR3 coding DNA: TGTGCCAGCAGCCAAGAGAACGACCTCGAGGTCTATGAGCAGTTCTTC. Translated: CASSQENDLEVYEQFF.

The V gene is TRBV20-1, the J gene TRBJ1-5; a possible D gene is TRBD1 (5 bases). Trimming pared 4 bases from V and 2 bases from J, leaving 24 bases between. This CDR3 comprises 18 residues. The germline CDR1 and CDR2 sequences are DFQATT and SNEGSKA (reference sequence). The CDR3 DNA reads TGCAGTGCTACAGGCGGTGGGCAGGGTGCATGGGGCAATCAGCCCCAGCATTTT. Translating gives CSATGGGQGAWGNQPQHF.

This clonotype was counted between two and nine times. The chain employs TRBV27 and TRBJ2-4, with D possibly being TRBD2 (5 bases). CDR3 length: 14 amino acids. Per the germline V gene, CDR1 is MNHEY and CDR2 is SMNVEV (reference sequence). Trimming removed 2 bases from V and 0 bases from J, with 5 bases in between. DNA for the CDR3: TGTGCCAGCAGTTTAGCGGGAGCCAAAAACATTCAGTACTTC. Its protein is CASSLAGAKNIQYF.

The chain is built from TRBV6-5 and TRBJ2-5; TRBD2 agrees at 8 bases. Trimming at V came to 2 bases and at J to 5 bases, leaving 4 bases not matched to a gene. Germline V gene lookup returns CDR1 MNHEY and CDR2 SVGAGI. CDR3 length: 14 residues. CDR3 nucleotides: TGTGCCAGCAGTTACACGGGGGGGAAGGAGACCCAGTACTTC. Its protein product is CASSYTGGKETQYF.

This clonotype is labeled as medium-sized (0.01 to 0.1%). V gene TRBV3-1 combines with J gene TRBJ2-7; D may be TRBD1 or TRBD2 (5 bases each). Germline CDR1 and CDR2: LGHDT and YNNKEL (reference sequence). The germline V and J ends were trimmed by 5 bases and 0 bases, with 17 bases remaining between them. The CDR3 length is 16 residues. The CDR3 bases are TGTGCCAGCAGCTCCCCCCAGACAGCGGACTCCTACGAGCAGTACTTC. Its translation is CASSSPQTADSYEQYF.

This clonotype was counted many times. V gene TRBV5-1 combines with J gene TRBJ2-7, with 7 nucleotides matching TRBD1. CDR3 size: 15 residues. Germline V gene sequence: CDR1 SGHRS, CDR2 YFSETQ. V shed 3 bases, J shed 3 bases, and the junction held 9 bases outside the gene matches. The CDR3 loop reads CASSSLTGNYYEQYF. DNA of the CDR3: TGCGCCAGCAGCTCTCTGACAGGGAATTACTACGAGCAGTACTTC.

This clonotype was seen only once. CDR3 nucleotides: TGTGCCAGCTCGTACTGGGGAGCAGATACGCAGTATTTT. It specifies CASSYWGADTQYF. The V and J genes are TRBV6-2 or TRBV6-3 and TRBJ2-3, with D perhaps matching TRBD2 (5 bases). CDR1 and CDR2 (germline): MNHEY, SVGEGT. V lost 8 bases, J lost 4 bases, and 13 bases lay in between. CDR3 length equals 13 residues.

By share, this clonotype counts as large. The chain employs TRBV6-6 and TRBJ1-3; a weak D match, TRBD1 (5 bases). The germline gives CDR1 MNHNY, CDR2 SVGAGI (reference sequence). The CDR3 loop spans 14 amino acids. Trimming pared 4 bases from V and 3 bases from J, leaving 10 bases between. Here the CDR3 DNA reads TGTGCCAGCAGTTCGGGGCTGAGTGGAAACACCATATATTTT. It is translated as CASSSGLSGNTIYF.

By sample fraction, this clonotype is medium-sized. The CDR3 loop is CSASDLTSRSSYNEQFF. In DNA form, the CDR3 reads TGCAGTGCTAGCGACTTGACTAGCCGAAGCTCCTACAATGAGCAGTTCTTC. The rearrangement uses TRBV20-1 and TRBJ2-1; 7 positions agree with TRBD2. Germline trimming cut 3 bases from V and 0 bases from J; bases unmatched to any gene: 11. The CDR3 contains 17 residues. CDR1 is DFQATT, CDR2 SNEGSKA, per germline (reference sequence).

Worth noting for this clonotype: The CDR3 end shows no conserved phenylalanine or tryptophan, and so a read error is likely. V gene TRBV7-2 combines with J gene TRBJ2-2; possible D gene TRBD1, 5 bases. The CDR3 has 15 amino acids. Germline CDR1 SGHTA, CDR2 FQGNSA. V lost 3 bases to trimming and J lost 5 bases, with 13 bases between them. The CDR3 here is CASSLAGWGTGELFL. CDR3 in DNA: TGTGCCAGCAGCTTGGCAGGGTGGGGTACCGGGGAGCTGTTTCTT.

The CDR3 DNA sequence: TGCAGTGCTAGAGCGGGCAGGGAAGAGACCCAGTACTTC. It codes for CSARAGREETQYF. The V gene is TRBV20-1, the J gene TRBJ2-5, with a tentative D call TRBD1 (5 bases). Germline CDR1 reads DFQATT; CDR2 reads SNEGSKA (reference sequence). The CDR3 loop spans 13 amino acids. Trimming stripped 1 base from V and 3 bases from J, with 9 bases between.

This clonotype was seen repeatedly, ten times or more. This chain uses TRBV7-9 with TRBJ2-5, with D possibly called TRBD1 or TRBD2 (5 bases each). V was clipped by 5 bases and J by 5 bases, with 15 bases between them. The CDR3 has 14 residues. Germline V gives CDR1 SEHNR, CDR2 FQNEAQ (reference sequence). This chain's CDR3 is CASSSLRGEETQYF. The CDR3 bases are TGTGCCAGCAGCAGCTTACGAGGGGAGGAGACCCAGTACTTC. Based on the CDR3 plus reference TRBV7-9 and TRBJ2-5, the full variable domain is DTGVSQNPRHKITKRGQNVTFRCDPISEHNRLYWYRQTLGQGPEFLTYFQNEAQLEKSRLLSDRFSAERPKGSFSTLEIQRTEQGDSAMYLCASSSLRGEETQYFGPGTRLLVL.

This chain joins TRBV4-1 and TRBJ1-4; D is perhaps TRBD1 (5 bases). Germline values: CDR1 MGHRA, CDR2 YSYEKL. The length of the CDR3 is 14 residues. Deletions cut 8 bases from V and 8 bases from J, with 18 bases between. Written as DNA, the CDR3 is TGCGCCAGCCAAAACCGGGACTGGGAAGAAAAACTGTTTTTT. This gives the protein CASQNRDWEEKLFF.

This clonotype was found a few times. The CDR3 loop is CASSLGGFVSETQYF. The CDR3 bases are TGTGCCAGCAGCCTCGGGGGGTTCGTCTCGGAGACCCAGTACTTC. The gene calls are TRBV7-2 and TRBJ2-5; 7 bases match TRBD2. V gave up 5 bases and J gave up 5 bases; unmatched junction bases: 11. This CDR3 comprises 15 residues. CDR1 is SGHTA, CDR2 FQGNSA, per germline.

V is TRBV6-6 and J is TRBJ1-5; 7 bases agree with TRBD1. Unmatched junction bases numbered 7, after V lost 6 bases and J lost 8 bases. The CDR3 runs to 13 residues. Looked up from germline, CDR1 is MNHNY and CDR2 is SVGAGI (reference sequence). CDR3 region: CASRDKGGKPQHF. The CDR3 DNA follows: TGTGCCAGCAGGGACAAAGGGGGCAAGCCCCAGCATTTT.